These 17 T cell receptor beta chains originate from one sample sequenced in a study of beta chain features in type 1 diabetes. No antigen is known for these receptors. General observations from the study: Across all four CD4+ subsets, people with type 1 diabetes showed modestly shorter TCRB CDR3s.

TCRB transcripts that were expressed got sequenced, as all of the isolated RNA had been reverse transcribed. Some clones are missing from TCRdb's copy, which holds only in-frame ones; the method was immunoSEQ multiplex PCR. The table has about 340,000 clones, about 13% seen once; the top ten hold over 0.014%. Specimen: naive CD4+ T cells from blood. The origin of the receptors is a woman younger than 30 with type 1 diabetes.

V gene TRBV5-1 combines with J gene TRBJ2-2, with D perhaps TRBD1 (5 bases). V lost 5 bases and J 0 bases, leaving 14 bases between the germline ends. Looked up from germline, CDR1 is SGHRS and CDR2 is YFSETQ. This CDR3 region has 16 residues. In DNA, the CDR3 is TGCGCCAGCAGTTGGACGGCAGGGTCGAACACCGGGGAGCTGTTTTTT. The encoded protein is CASSWTAGSNTGELFF.

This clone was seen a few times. For the CDR3, the DNA is TGTGCCAGCAGTTCACCGACTAGCGGGAGTTACGAGCAGTACTTC. Amino acids: CASSSPTSGSYEQYF. The chain links TRBV27 to TRBJ2-7, with 12 bases fitting TRBD2. The CDR3 is 15 amino acids. Germline lookup yields CDR1 MNHEY and CDR2 SMNVEV (reference sequence). The ends lost 4 bases at V and 4 bases at J; junction bases unmatched: 5.

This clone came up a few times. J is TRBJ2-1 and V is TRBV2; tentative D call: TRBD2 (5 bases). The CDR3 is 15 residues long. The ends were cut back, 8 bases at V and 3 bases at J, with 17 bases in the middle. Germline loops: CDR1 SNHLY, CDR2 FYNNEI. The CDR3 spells CASGARAGYYNEQFF. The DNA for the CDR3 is TGTGCCAGCGGTGCAAGGGCGGGCTACTACAATGAGCAGTTCTTC.

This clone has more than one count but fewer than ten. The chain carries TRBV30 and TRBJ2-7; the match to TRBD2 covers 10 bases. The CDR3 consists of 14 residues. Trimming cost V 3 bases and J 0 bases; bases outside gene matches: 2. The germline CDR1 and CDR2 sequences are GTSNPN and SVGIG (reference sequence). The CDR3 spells CAWREREGSYEQYV. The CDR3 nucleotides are TGTGCCTGGAGGGAGCGGGAGGGCTCCTACGAGCAGTACGTC.

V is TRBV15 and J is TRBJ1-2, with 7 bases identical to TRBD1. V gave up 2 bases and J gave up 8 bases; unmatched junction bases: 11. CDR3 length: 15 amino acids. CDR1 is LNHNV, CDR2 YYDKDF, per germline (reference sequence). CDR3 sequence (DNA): TGTGCCACCAGCAGACCCAACAGGGGTCGTGGCGGCTACACCTTC. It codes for CATSRPNRGRGGYTF.

The CDR3 region is CASSLGAPGQASYEQYF. The CDR3 nucleotides are TGTGCCAGCAGCTTAGGGGCCCCGGGACAGGCATCCTACGAGCAGTACTTC. The chain links TRBV7-9 to TRBJ2-7, with TRBD1 identical over 8 bases. The CDR3 spans 17 residues. The germline V gene has CDR1 SEHNR and CDR2 FQNEAQ (reference sequence). V was pared by 1 base and J by 1 base, with 9 bases of the junction left unmatched.

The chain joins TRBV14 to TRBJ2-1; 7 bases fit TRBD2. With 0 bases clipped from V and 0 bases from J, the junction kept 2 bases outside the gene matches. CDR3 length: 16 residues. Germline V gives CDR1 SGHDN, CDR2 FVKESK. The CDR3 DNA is TGTGCCAGCAGCCAAGATGGCGGGAGCTCCTACAATGAGCAGTTCTTC. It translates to CASSQDGGSSYNEQFF.

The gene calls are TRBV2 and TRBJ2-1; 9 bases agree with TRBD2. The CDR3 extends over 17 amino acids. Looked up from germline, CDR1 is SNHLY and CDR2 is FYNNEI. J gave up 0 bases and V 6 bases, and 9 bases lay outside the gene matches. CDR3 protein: CASRPEGGRASYNEQFF. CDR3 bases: TGTGCCAGCAGACCCGAGGGCGGGAGGGCCTCCTACAATGAGCAGTTCTTC. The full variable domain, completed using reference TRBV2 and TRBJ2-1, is EPEVTQTPSHQVTQMGQEVILRCVPISNHLYFYWYRQILGQKVEFLVSFYNNEISEKSEIFDDQFSVERPDGSNFTLKIRSTKLEDSAMYFCASRPEGGRASYNEQFFGPGTRLTVL.

The chain's CDR3 is CASSTPSYNEQFF. DNA of the CDR3: TGTGCCAGCAGCACTCCCTCTTACAATGAGCAGTTCTTC. This chain joins TRBV28 and TRBJ2-1; D unclear. Germline V gene data show CDR1 as MDHEN and CDR2 as SYDVKM. V lost 6 bases and J 4 bases, leaving 10 bases between the germline ends. The CDR3 is 13 amino acids.

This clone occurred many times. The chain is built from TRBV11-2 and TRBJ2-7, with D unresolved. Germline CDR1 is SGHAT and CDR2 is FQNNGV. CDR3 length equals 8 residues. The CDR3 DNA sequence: TGTGCCAGCAGCTCCTGCCCAGTC. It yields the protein CASSSCPV.

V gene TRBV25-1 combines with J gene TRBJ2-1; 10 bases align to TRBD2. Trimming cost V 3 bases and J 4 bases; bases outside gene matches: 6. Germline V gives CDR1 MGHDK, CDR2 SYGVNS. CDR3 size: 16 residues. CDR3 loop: CASSEASGSQYNEQFF. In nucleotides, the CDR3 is TGTGCCAGCAGTGAGGCTAGCGGGAGTCAATACAATGAGCAGTTCTTC. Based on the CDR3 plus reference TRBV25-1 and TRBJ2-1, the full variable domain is EADIYQTPRYLVIGTGKKITLECSQTMGHDKMYWYQQDPGMELHLIHYSYGVNSTEKGDLSSESTVSRIRTEHFPLTLESARPSHTSQYLCASSEASGSQYNEQFFGPGTRLTVL.

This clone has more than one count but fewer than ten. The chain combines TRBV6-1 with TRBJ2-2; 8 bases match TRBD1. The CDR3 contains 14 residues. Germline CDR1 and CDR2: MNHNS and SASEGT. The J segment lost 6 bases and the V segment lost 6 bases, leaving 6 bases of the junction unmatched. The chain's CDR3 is CASRSRGQAGELFF. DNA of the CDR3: TGTGCCAGCAGATCCAGGGGGCAGGCCGGGGAGCTGTTTTTT.

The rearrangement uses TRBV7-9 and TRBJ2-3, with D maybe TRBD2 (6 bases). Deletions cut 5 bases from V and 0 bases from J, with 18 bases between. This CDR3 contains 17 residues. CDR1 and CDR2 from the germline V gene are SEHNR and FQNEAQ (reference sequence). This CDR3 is CASSATSGPPSTDTQYF. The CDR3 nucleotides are TGTGCCAGCAGCGCCACAAGCGGGCCACCTAGCACAGATACGCAGTATTTT.

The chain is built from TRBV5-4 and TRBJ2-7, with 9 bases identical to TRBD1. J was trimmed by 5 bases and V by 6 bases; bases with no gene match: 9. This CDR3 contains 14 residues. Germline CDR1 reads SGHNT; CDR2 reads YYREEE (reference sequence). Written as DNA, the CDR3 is TGTGCCAGCAATTCTAAGGACAGGGGAAACGAGCAGTACTTC. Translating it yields CASNSKDRGNEQYF.

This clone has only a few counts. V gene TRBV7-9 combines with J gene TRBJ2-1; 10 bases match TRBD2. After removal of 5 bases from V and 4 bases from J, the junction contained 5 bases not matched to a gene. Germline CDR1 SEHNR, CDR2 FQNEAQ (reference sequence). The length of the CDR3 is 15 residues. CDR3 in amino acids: CASSAGLAYYNEQFF. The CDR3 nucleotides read TGTGCCAGCAGCGCGGGACTAGCGTATTACAATGAGCAGTTCTTC.

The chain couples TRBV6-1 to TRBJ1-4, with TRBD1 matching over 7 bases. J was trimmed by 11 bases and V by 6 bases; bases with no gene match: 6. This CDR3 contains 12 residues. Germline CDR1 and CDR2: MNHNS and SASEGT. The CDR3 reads CASSGQAGKLFF. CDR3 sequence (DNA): TGTGCCAGCAGCGGACAGGCAGGGAAACTGTTTTTT.

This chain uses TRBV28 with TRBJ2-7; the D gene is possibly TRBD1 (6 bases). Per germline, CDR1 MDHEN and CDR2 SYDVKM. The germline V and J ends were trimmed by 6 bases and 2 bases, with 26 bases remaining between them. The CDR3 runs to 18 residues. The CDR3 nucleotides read TGTGCCAGCAGGTCCCCCCCCGGCACAGGGATAAAGGCCTACGAGCAGTACTTC. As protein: CASRSPPGTGIKAYEQYF. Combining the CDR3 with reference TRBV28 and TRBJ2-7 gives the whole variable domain DVKVTQSSRYLVKRTGEKVFLECVQDMDHENMFWYRQDPGLGLRLIYFSYDVKMKEKGDIPEGYSVSREKKERFSLILESASTNQTSMYLCASRSPPGTGIKAYEQYFGPGTRLTVT.